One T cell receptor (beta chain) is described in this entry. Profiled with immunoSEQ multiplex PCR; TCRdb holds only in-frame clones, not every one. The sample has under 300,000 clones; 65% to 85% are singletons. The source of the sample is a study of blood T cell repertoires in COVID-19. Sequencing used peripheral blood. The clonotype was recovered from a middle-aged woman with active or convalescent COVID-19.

As DNA, the CDR3 is TGTGCCTCCCGCCGGGGACAGGGGGCCTACGAGCAGTACTTC. Its protein product is CASRRGQGAYEQYF. This rearrangement joins TRBV28 to TRBJ2-7, with TRBD1 identical over 11 bases. Trimming took 11 bases from V and 2 from J; bases not matched to a gene: 8. The germline V gene encodes CDR1 MDHEN and CDR2 SYDVKM. CDR3 length: 14 amino acids.